Below, one T cell receptor (beta chain) is given with its context. Clones were sequenced by immunoSEQ multiplex PCR, and TCRdb holds only the in-frame ones, with some missing. The data hold 120,000 to 150,000 clones, with roughly 85% observed a single time. The ends lost 3 bases at V and 6 bases at J; junction bases unmatched: 6. This CDR3 contains 14 residues. Looked up from germline, CDR1 is MDHEN and CDR2 is SYDVKM. The data originate from a study of blood T cell repertoires in COVID-19. V usage is TRBV28 and J usage is TRBJ1-2, with 8 positions matching TRBD1. The source material was peripheral blood. This clonotype was obtained from a man between 45 and 60 years old with acute or convalescent COVID-19. CDR3 nucleotides: TGTGCCAGCAGTTTTACCCGCAGGGGGCATGGCTACACCTTC. The encoded protein is CASSFTRRGHGYTF.